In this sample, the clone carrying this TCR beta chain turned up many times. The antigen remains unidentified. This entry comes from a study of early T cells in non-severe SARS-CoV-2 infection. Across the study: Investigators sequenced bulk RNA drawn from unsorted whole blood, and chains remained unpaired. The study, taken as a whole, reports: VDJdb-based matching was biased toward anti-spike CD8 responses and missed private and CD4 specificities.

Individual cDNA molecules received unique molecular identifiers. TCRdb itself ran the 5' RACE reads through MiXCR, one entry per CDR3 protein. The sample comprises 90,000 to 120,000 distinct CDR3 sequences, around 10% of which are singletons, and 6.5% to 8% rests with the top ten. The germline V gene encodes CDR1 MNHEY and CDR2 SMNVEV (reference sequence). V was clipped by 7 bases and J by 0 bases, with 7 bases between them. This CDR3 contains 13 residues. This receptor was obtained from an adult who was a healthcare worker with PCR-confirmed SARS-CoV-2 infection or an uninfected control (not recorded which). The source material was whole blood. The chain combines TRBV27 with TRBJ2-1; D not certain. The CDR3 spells CASKAFSYNEQFF. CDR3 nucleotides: TGTGCCAGCAAAGCGTTCTCCTACAATGAGCAGTTCTTC.